Listed below are T cell receptor beta chains from one sample, sequenced in a study of regulatory T cells in long-lasting Graves disease. TCRdb re-derived calls from the multiplex PCR reads in MiXCR, one entry per CDR3 protein. This sample has roughly 420,000 distinct CDR3 sequences, with roughly a sixth found just once. The sequencing used peripheral blood mononuclear cells (PBMCs), collected at new diagnosis, from a patient treated with antithyroid drugs. These receptor sequences come from a female donor with Graves disease. Both conserved end residues are part of each CDR3. Each record gives: J gene, V gene, D gene, clone size, CDR3 DNA, CDR3 protein. A D gene is named only where the DNA matches it firmly. Expanded clones are given a class, and other clones once, few, many or no size at all.

j_gene: TRBJ1-1; v_gene: TRBV29-1; d_gene: NA; abundance: many; CDR3nt: TGCAGCGTTGTCCTACAGGTGAACACTGAAGCTTTCTTT; CDR3aa: CSVVLQVNTEAFF
j_gene: TRBJ2-1; v_gene: TRBV12-3/TRBV12-4; d_gene: NA; abundance: many; CDR3nt: TGTGCCAGCAGTTTTTCTAGCAGGGAATACAATGAGCAGTTCTTC; CDR3aa: CASSFSSREYNEQFF
j_gene: TRBJ2-5; v_gene: TRBV7-2; d_gene: NA; abundance: many; CDR3nt: TGTGCCAGCAGCTTTAAATCAGGTGTAGGAGAGACCCAGTACTTC; CDR3aa: CASSFKSGVGETQYF
j_gene: TRBJ1-3; v_gene: TRBV27; d_gene: NA; abundance: NA; CDR3nt: TGTGCCAGCAGTTTAGTCCCGGTCTCTGGAAACACCATATATTTT; CDR3aa: CASSLVPVSGNTIYF
j_gene: TRBJ2-3; v_gene: TRBV9; d_gene: NA; abundance: NA; CDR3nt: TGTGCCAGCAGCGGTCGGGGGGCCGAGGCAGATACGCAGTATTTT; CDR3aa: CASSGRGAEADTQYF
j_gene: TRBJ1-1; v_gene: TRBV12-3/TRBV12-4; d_gene: NA; abundance: many; CDR3nt: TGTGCCAGCAGATTAAGGCTTATGAACACTGAAGCTTTCTTT; CDR3aa: CASRLRLMNTEAFF
j_gene: TRBJ2-7; v_gene: TRBV4-1; d_gene: NA; abundance: many; CDR3nt: TGCGCCAGCAGCCAACGACAAAGCCCTTCCTACGAGCAGTACTTC; CDR3aa: CASSQRQSPSYEQYF
j_gene: TRBJ2-4; v_gene: TRBV6-1; d_gene: TRBD2; abundance: NA; CDR3nt: TGTGCCAGCACCCCGGGAGGGCCCAAAAACATTCAGTACTTC; CDR3aa: CASTPGGPKNIQYF
j_gene: TRBJ1-1; v_gene: TRBV11-2; d_gene: NA; abundance: many; CDR3nt: TGTGCCAGCAGCCCATACAGGGCCCCTTCTGAAGCTTTCTTT; CDR3aa: CASSPYRAPSEAFF
j_gene: TRBJ2-5; v_gene: TRBV20-1; d_gene: NA; abundance: NA; CDR3nt: TGCAGTGCTCGTACGAGGGGCAATAGGGAGACCCAGTACTTC; CDR3aa: CSARTRGNRETQYF
j_gene: TRBJ1-1; v_gene: TRBV27; d_gene: TRBD1; abundance: many; CDR3nt: TGTGCCAGCAGTTGGACAGGTTGGAACACTGAAGCTTTCTTT; CDR3aa: CASSWTGWNTEAFF
j_gene: TRBJ1-2; v_gene: TRBV6-1; d_gene: NA; abundance: NA; CDR3nt: TGTGCCAGCAGCCGCCGTAGGGCCGACTATGGCTACACCTTC; CDR3aa: CASSRRRADYGYTF
j_gene: TRBJ2-5; v_gene: TRBV12-3/TRBV12-4; d_gene: NA; abundance: few; CDR3nt: TGTGCCAGCGGACAGAATCAAGAGACCCAGTACTTC; CDR3aa: CASGQNQETQYF
j_gene: TRBJ1-1; v_gene: TRBV19; d_gene: TRBD1; abundance: NA; CDR3nt: TGTGTGACCAGACAGGGTCAACTGAACACTGAAGCTTTCTTT; CDR3aa: CVTRQGQLNTEAFF
j_gene: TRBJ2-7; v_gene: TRBV4-3; d_gene: NA; abundance: many; CDR3nt: TGCGCCAGCAGTGACAGGGACTCTCCCTACGAGCAGTACTTC; CDR3aa: CASSDRDSPYEQYF
j_gene: TRBJ2-5; v_gene: TRBV28; d_gene: NA; abundance: many; CDR3nt: TGTGCCAGCAGTTTAGAGGGGACCCAAGAGACCCAGTACTTC; CDR3aa: CASSLEGTQETQYF
j_gene: TRBJ2-7; v_gene: TRBV2; d_gene: NA; abundance: many; CDR3nt: TGTGCCAGCAGTGAAGATGGGAACCCAGACTACGAGCAGTACTTC; CDR3aa: CASSEDGNPDYEQYF
j_gene: TRBJ2-1; v_gene: TRBV20-1; d_gene: NA; abundance: many; CDR3nt: TGCAGTGCCCAGACCGCAAGAGGGGCGGGGTACAATGAGCAGTTCTTC; CDR3aa: CSAQTARGAGYNEQFF
j_gene: TRBJ1-2; v_gene: TRBV29-1; d_gene: NA; abundance: NA; CDR3nt: TGCAGCGTCCGACAGCCGGGGGACTATGGCTACACCTTC; CDR3aa: CSVRQPGDYGYTF
j_gene: TRBJ2-1; v_gene: TRBV7-2; d_gene: NA; abundance: few; CDR3nt: TGTGCCAGCAGCTGGCTCCCGGGACTCAACAATGAGCAGTTCTTC; CDR3aa: CASSWLPGLNNEQFF
j_gene: TRBJ2-4; v_gene: TRBV7-2; d_gene: NA; abundance: few; CDR3nt: TGTGCCAGCAGCTTAGGGGGCCACAGGGGACTAGCCAAAAACATTCAGTACTTC; CDR3aa: CASSLGGHRGLAKNIQYF
j_gene: TRBJ2-3; v_gene: TRBV20-1; d_gene: NA; abundance: NA; CDR3nt: TGCAGTGTTACAACACTGAGCACAGATACGCAGTATTTT; CDR3aa: CSVTTLSTDTQYF
j_gene: TRBJ2-1; v_gene: TRBV7-9; d_gene: NA; abundance: many; CDR3nt: TGTGCCAGCAGCTTAAGGCGGGTTAATGAGCAGTTCTTC; CDR3aa: CASSLRRVNEQFF
j_gene: TRBJ2-5; v_gene: TRBV12-3/TRBV12-4; d_gene: NA; abundance: NA; CDR3nt: TGTGCCAGCAGTTTACCGGCAGCGCAAACCCAAGAGACCCAGTACTTC; CDR3aa: CASSLPAAQTQETQYF
j_gene: TRBJ2-1; v_gene: TRBV6-2/TRBV6-3; d_gene: TRBD1; abundance: many; CDR3nt: TGTGCCAGCAGTTACTCGACAGGGCTCTCCTACAATGAGCAGTTCTTC; CDR3aa: CASSYSTGLSYNEQFF
j_gene: TRBJ2-3; v_gene: TRBV4-1; d_gene: NA; abundance: NA; CDR3nt: TGCGCCAGCAGCGATCCAGATACGCAGTATTTT; CDR3aa: CASSDPDTQYF
j_gene: TRBJ1-5; v_gene: TRBV7-6; d_gene: NA; abundance: few; CDR3nt: TGTGCCAGCAGCTCCGGCTTGAACAATCAGCCCCAGCATTTT; CDR3aa: CASSSGLNNQPQHF
j_gene: TRBJ1-5; v_gene: TRBV12-3/TRBV12-4; d_gene: TRBD1; abundance: NA; CDR3nt: TGTGCCAGCAGTTTAGAGGCCAGGGGGGTTGGCAATCAGCCCCAGCATTTT; CDR3aa: CASSLEARGVGNQPQHF
j_gene: TRBJ2-5; v_gene: TRBV5-1; d_gene: NA; abundance: many; CDR3nt: TGCGCCAGCAGCTTGGGGGTCAGCACTCAAGAGACCCAGTACTTC; CDR3aa: CASSLGVSTQETQYF
j_gene: TRBJ1-5; v_gene: TRBV27; d_gene: NA; abundance: NA; CDR3nt: TGTGCCAGCAGTTCAAAGGGCGGGGAACATAGGCCCCAGCATTTT; CDR3aa: CASSSKGGEHRPQHF
j_gene: TRBJ1-1; v_gene: TRBV12-3/TRBV12-4; d_gene: NA; abundance: many; CDR3nt: TGTGCCAGCAGTTCGGGACCTCAAGCTTTCTTT; CDR3aa: CASSSGPQAFF
j_gene: TRBJ2-1; v_gene: TRBV5-5; d_gene: NA; abundance: many; CDR3nt: TGTGCCAGCAGCTTTTTGGGCAACAATGAGCAGTTCTTC; CDR3aa: CASSFLGNNEQFF
j_gene: TRBJ1-1; v_gene: TRBV20-1; d_gene: NA; abundance: many; CDR3nt: TGCAGTGCTAGAGATCTTTTAAATACAGAGAACACTGAAGCTTTCTTT; CDR3aa: CSARDLLNTENTEAFF
j_gene: TRBJ2-3; v_gene: TRBV24-1; d_gene: TRBD2; abundance: many; CDR3nt: TGTGCCACCAGTGATTTGCGACCTTCACCCGTCGAGGGAGGGCACACAGATACGCAGTATTTT; CDR3aa: CATSDLRPSPVEGGHTDTQYF
j_gene: TRBJ1-2; v_gene: TRBV2; d_gene: TRBD1; abundance: NA; CDR3nt: TGTGCCAGCAACGACAGGGGGCTTTACTATGGCTACACCTTC; CDR3aa: CASNDRGLYYGYTF
j_gene: TRBJ1-3; v_gene: TRBV11-3; d_gene: NA; abundance: many; CDR3nt: TGTGCCAGCAGCTTATCCGTATCTGGAAACACCATATATTTT; CDR3aa: CASSLSVSGNTIYF
j_gene: TRBJ1-2; v_gene: TRBV12-3/TRBV12-4; d_gene: NA; abundance: many; CDR3nt: TGTGCCAGCAGTTATACTGCGGGGGACCCAAACTTCCTTAACTATGGCTACACCTTC; CDR3aa: CASSYTAGDPNFLNYGYTF
j_gene: TRBJ1-1; v_gene: TRBV7-2; d_gene: NA; abundance: NA; CDR3nt: TGTGCCAGCAGCTTATGGGCCCAAGGGAACACTGAAGCTTTCTTT; CDR3aa: CASSLWAQGNTEAFF
j_gene: TRBJ1-4; v_gene: TRBV18; d_gene: NA; abundance: few; CDR3nt: TGTGCCAGCTCAAGTGACAGGAGGGAAAAACTGTTTTTT; CDR3aa: CASSSDRREKLFF
j_gene: TRBJ2-1; v_gene: TRBV18; d_gene: TRBD2; abundance: many; CDR3nt: TGTGCCAGCTCACTAGGACTAGCGGGAGGACAGTTCTTC; CDR3aa: CASSLGLAGGQFF
j_gene: TRBJ2-4; v_gene: TRBV13; d_gene: TRBD2; abundance: many; CDR3nt: TGTGCCAGCAGCTTAGGGGGACTAGCGGGAGACGTTCAGTACTTC; CDR3aa: CASSLGGLAGDVQYF
j_gene: TRBJ2-1; v_gene: TRBV5-1; d_gene: TRBD2; abundance: NA; CDR3nt: TGCGCCAGCAGCCAGGGACTAGCGGCAAGCAATGAGCAGTTCTTC; CDR3aa: CASSQGLAASNEQFF
j_gene: TRBJ1-2; v_gene: TRBV5-4; d_gene: NA; abundance: few; CDR3nt: TGTGCCAGCAGCTTAATTGCCAGTAACTATGGCTACACCTTC; CDR3aa: CASSLIASNYGYTF
j_gene: TRBJ1-1; v_gene: TRBV7-2; d_gene: NA; abundance: many; CDR3nt: TGTGCCAGCAGCTTAGTGGGCGCTGAAGCTTTCTTT; CDR3aa: CASSLVGAEAFF
j_gene: TRBJ2-1; v_gene: TRBV11-3; d_gene: NA; abundance: many; CDR3nt: TGTGCCAGCAGTTCCGGGACATCAAATGAGCAGTTCTTC; CDR3aa: CASSSGTSNEQFF
j_gene: TRBJ2-7; v_gene: TRBV7-9; d_gene: TRBD2; abundance: many; CDR3nt: TGTGCCAGCAGCCTATTGCTAGCGGGGAACCACGAGCAGTACTTC; CDR3aa: CASSLLLAGNHEQYF
j_gene: TRBJ2-1; v_gene: TRBV27; d_gene: NA; abundance: many; CDR3nt: TGTGCCAGCAGCTCGGACAGAGACAATGAGCAGTTCTTC; CDR3aa: CASSSDRDNEQFF
j_gene: TRBJ2-1; v_gene: TRBV7-3; d_gene: TRBD2; abundance: many; CDR3nt: TGTGCCAGCAGCCCATCCTTAGCGGGAGTCCCCGCTGAGCAGTTCTTC; CDR3aa: CASSPSLAGVPAEQFF